This TCR beta chain was sequenced in a study of tumor-infiltrating lymphocytes in primary liver carcinoma. In the study overall: Maximum tumor diameters ranged from about 4 to 11 cm, stage T1-T3 N0M0.

Comment on this clonotype: At one end the junction does not follow the germline gene, possibly because of a read error.

The CDR3 sequence is 19 residues long. Per germline, CDR1 SGHAT and CDR2 FQNNGV. A constant-region primer primed TCR beta cDNA synthesis from about 0.55 ug of total RNA. Nested multiplex PCR, run for three rounds with slightly modified ARM-PCR, yielded TCR beta libraries. TRBV1-TRBV30 forward primers paired with a C-beta reverse primer were used in the first two PCR rounds, which ran roughly 10 cycles each. TCRdb analysed the multiplex PCR reads with MiXCR anew, one entry per CDR3 protein. Among around 99,000 distinct CDR3 sequences, just under 70% were seen once, and the ten largest hold roughly 30%. It was from about 19-30 mg of unsorted bulk tissue that RNA and DNA were co-extracted. Among the patients, all had chronic HBV infection and none had been treated.

This TCR derives from a man aged 40-49 years with primary liver carcinoma and hepatitis B virus infection. The specimen was tumor-adjacent normal liver tissue. J is TRBJ2-7 and V is TRBV11-2; 7 nucleotides match TRBD2. CDR3 nucleotide sequence: TGTGTCAGCAGCTCCGTCACGGGACTATCGGGCGCGATCATCTACGAGCAGTACTTC. This codes for CVSSSVTGLSGAIIYEQYF.